Each of the 31 T cell receptor beta chains below was sequenced from the same sample in a study of Ad26.COV2.S vaccination and SARS-CoV-2 variants. Treatment specified: some 20 received Ad26.COV2.S at low or high dose, single or two shots; 5 received placebo; per-sample allocation not given. Collection of the samples took place on day 63 after the first injection of vaccine or placebo. The protocol was immunoSEQ multiplex PCR, while the TCRdb copy is restricted to in-frame clones and leaves out a portion. The repertoire holds about half a million clones, with roughly nine tenths as singletons. The sequenced sample was peripheral blood, obtained in a trial of Ad26.COV2.S vaccine versus placebo. These receptors were collected from a person between 18 and 60 years old who received the Ad26.COV2.S COVID-19 vaccine or a placebo.

The genes are TRBV5-1 and TRBJ2-3; the match to TRBD2 covers 12 bases. The CDR3 spans 15 residues. The germline CDR1 and CDR2 sequences are SGHRS and YFSETQ. The junction had 2 bases not matched to a gene; V was cut back by 4 bases and J by 2 bases. The CDR3 sequence is CASSLAGGPTDTQYF. The CDR3 nucleotides are TGCGCCAGCAGCCTAGCGGGAGGGCCCACAGATACGCAGTATTTT.

This clone was counted between two and nine times. The chain is built from TRBV19 and TRBJ1-3; D unresolved. This CDR3 is 14 amino acids long. Germline CDR1 LNHDA, CDR2 SQIVND (reference sequence). V lost 3 bases to trimming and J lost 2 bases, with 8 bases between them. CDR3 protein: CASSISGTGNTIYF. The CDR3 DNA follows: TGTGCCAGTAGTATCTCGGGGACTGGAAACACCATATATTTT.

In this sample, this clone turned up a few times. The CDR3 DNA reads as TGTGCCAGCAGCTCCAGGGGGAATCAGCCCCAGCATTTT. Translating gives CASSSRGNQPQHF. The genes are TRBV7-8 and TRBJ1-5; 7 bases fit TRBD1. Looked up from germline, CDR1 is SGHVS and CDR2 is FQNEAQ. V shed 4 bases and J 4 bases; nucleotides not matched to a gene: 1. The CDR3 is 13 residues long.

This clone turned up a few times. The chain couples TRBV27 to TRBJ1-6; tentatively, D is TRBD1 (5 bases). The V end was cut by 3 bases, the J end by 0 bases, with 12 bases between. Germline lookup yields CDR1 MNHEY and CDR2 SMNVEV (reference sequence). The length of the CDR3 is 17 residues. The chain's CDR3 is CASSFIGASSYNSPLHF. The CDR3 DNA reads TGTGCCAGCAGTTTTATCGGGGCCAGCTCCTATAATTCACCCCTCCACTTT.

With regard to this clone: At the DNA level, this CDR3 is encoded by other sequences in the same sample as well. The CDR3 sequence: CASSPGTGASYEQYF. DNA of the CDR3: TGTGCCAGCTCACCAGGGACAGGGGCATCCTACGAGCAGTACTTC. This chain connects TRBV18 to TRBJ2-7; 10 positions match TRBD1. This CDR3 is 15 amino acids long. CDR1 is KGHSH and CDR2 is LQKENI in the germline V gene. V gave up 2 bases and J gave up 1 base; unmatched junction bases: 2.

V usage is TRBV7-9 and J usage is TRBJ1-1, with unresolved D. Between the trimmed V and J ends, which lost 2 bases and 7 bases, there was a span of 8 bases. The CDR3 spans 12 residues. Germline V CDR1 and CDR2: SEHNR, FQNEAQ (reference sequence). The CDR3 loop is CASSLLQDEAFF. In nucleotides, the CDR3 is TGTGCCAGCAGCTTATTGCAGGATGAAGCTTTCTTT.

V and J are TRBV18 and TRBJ2-7; D remains ambiguous. Germline assignment: CDR1 KGHSH and CDR2 LQKENI. This CDR3 region has 12 residues. Trimming shortened V by 6 bases and J by 2 bases, and 8 bases separated the two germline ends. CDR3 sequence (DNA): TGTGCCAGCTCCCTTGGGGCCTACGAGCAGTACTTC. This gives the protein CASSLGAYEQYF.

This sequence joins TRBV28 and TRBJ2-1, with TRBD2 identical over 7 bases. The CDR3 is 13 residues long. CDR1 MDHEN and CDR2 SYDVKM come from the germline V gene. V lost 3 bases, J lost 5 bases, and 1 base stayed unmatched. The CDR3 protein is CASSLLADNEQFF. In DNA, the CDR3 is TGTGCCAGCAGTTTGCTAGCGGACAATGAGCAGTTCTTC.

V usage is TRBV18 and J usage is TRBJ1-6, with D possibly matching TRBD1 (5 bases). V was clipped by 4 bases and J by 0 bases, with 7 bases between them. Germline-derived CDR1 and CDR2 are KGHSH and LQKENI. The CDR3 has 15 amino acids. The CDR3 DNA is TGTGCCAGCTCACGGGGGACCTCCTATAATTCACCCCTCCACTTT. Translation gives CASSRGTSYNSPLHF.

CDR3 loop: CASSSEGPRYNSPLHF. CDR3 coding DNA: TGTGCCAGCAGCTCCGAGGGGCCCCGCTATAATTCACCCCTCCACTTT. V gene TRBV7-3 combines with J gene TRBJ1-6, with D possibly matching TRBD1 (5 bases). Germline CDR1 and CDR2: SGHTA and FQGTGA. Trimming stripped 4 bases from V and 3 bases from J, with 13 bases between. This CDR3 contains 16 residues.

This chain connects TRBV18 to TRBJ1-6; 9 bases are shared with TRBD1. Trimming removed 5 bases from V and 7 bases from J; junction bases left unmatched: 12. The CDR3 extends over 17 amino acids. Per germline, CDR1 KGHSH and CDR2 LQKENI. The DNA of the CDR3 is TGTGCCAGCTCATCAAGAGAGACCGGGACAGGGAATTCACCCCTCCACTTT. Its protein is CASSSRETGTGNSPLHF.

The chain links TRBV18 to TRBJ2-7; D tentatively fits TRBD1 or TRBD2 (6 bases each). The V end was cut by 6 bases, the J end by 3 bases, with 21 bases between. Per the germline V gene, CDR1 is KGHSH and CDR2 is LQKENI. CDR3 length: 16 residues. CDR3 DNA sequence: TGTGCCAGCTCCCTCTTAGGGGGGCAGGGACTCTACGAGCAGTACTTC. It yields the protein CASSLLGGQGLYEQYF.

The CDR3 DNA is TGTGCCAGTCGTAGACGGGTTAACTATGGCTACACCTTC. Translated: CASRRRVNYGYTF. The J gene is TRBJ1-2, the V gene TRBV19; D not certain. The germline V gene encodes CDR1 LNHDA and CDR2 SQIVND (reference sequence). V lost 8 bases to trimming and J lost 1 base, with 11 bases between them. The CDR3 runs to 13 residues. The entire variable domain, with the rest obtained from reference TRBV19 and TRBJ1-2, is as follows: DGGITQSPKYLFRKEGQNVTLSCEQNLNHDAMYWYRQDPGQGLRLIYYSQIVNDFQKGDIAEGYSVSREKKESFPLTVTSAQKNPTAFYLCASRRRVNYGYTFGSGTRLTVV.

The chain joins TRBV27 to TRBJ1-2, with 7 bases identical to TRBD1. This CDR3 region has 14 residues. Trimming took 2 bases from V and 4 from J; bases not matched to a gene: 4. The V gene's germline CDR1 is MNHEY and CDR2 SMNVEV (reference sequence). DNA for the CDR3: TGTGCCAGCAGTTTACACAGGGGTTCCTATGGCTACACCTTC. Translating gives CASSLHRGSYGYTF.

The J gene is TRBJ1-4, the V gene TRBV19; the D gene is possibly TRBD1 (6 bases). Per germline, CDR1 LNHDA and CDR2 SQIVND (reference sequence). V was pared by 8 bases and J by 5 bases, with 21 bases between. The length of the CDR3 is 16 residues. CDR3 in amino acids: CASSTPPGQTNEKLFF. The CDR3 DNA reads as TGTGCCAGTTCAACTCCCCCCGGACAGACAAATGAAAAACTGTTTTTT. The full variable domain, completed using reference TRBV19 and TRBJ1-4, is DGGITQSPKYLFRKEGQNVTLSCEQNLNHDAMYWYRQDPGQGLRLIYYSQIVNDFQKGDIAEGYSVSREKKESFPLTVTSAQKNPTAFYLCASSTPPGQTNEKLFFGSGTQLSVL.

V is TRBV21-1 and J is TRBJ2-7; the table names TRBD2, a call not compared with the DNA. TRBV21-1 is listed as a pseudogene. The CDR3 has 10 amino acids. The CDR3 reads CARSGGEQYF. The CDR3 DNA is TGTGCCAGGTCGGGGGGTGAGCAGTACTTC.

This clone was found a few times. This chain joins TRBV7-9 and TRBJ2-7; 7 nucleotides agree with TRBD2. The germline V gene has CDR1 SEHNR and CDR2 FQNEAQ (reference sequence). This CDR3 comprises 14 residues. V shed 5 bases, J shed 3 bases, and the junction held 7 bases outside the gene matches. CDR3 nucleotides: TGTGCCAGCAGCCTCCTGAGCGGGGACTACGAGCAGTACTTC. Translated: CASSLLSGDYEQYF. The full variable domain, in which reference TRBV7-9 and TRBJ2-7 provide the parts outside the CDR3, is DTGVSQNPRHKITKRGQNVTFRCDPISEHNRLYWYRQTLGQGPEFLTYFQNEAQLEKSRLLSDRFSAERPKGSFSTLEIQRTEQGDSAMYLCASSLLSGDYEQYFGPGTRLTVT.

V usage is TRBV7-3 and J usage is TRBJ2-7; the D gene is possibly TRBD1 (6 bases). V was shortened by 6 bases and J by 0 bases, with 9 bases between the two germline ends. The CDR3 is made up of 13 amino acids. Per the germline V gene, CDR1 is SGHTA and CDR2 is FQGTGA. CDR3 region: CASRGAGSYEQYF. The DNA for the CDR3 is TGTGCCAGCAGGGGGGCAGGCTCCTACGAGCAGTACTTC.

The CDR3 protein is CASSFSGEGWTGELFF. The CDR3 DNA reads TGTGCCAGCAGTTTCAGCGGAGAGGGGTGGACCGGGGAGCTGTTTTTT. This chain links TRBV28 with TRBJ2-2; D tentatively reads TRBD1 or TRBD2 (5 bases each). V shed 3 bases and J shed 5 bases, with 16 bases lying between them. The CDR3 is 16 amino acids. Germline V gene data show CDR1 as MDHEN and CDR2 as SYDVKM.

This sequence joins TRBV11-2 and TRBJ2-7; 11 bases line up with TRBD2. Germline values: CDR1 SGHAT, CDR2 FQNNGV. Losses at the gene ends were 5 bases for V and 0 bases for J; bases not matched to a gene: 12. This CDR3 spans 18 amino acids. The CDR3 protein is CASSTLRTSGFSSYEQYF. The CDR3 nucleotides read TGTGCCAGCAGCACCTTAAGGACTAGCGGGTTTAGCTCCTACGAGCAGTACTTC.

The chain links TRBV6-2 or TRBV6-3 to TRBJ1-4; possibly TRBD1 for D (6 bases). V dropped 6 bases and J dropped 4 bases, with 21 bases sitting between them. Germline-derived CDR1 and CDR2 are MNHEY and SVGEGT. This CDR3 has 17 amino acids. Here the CDR3 reads CASSYSNPGQINEKLFF. Here the CDR3 DNA reads TGTGCCAGCAGCTATTCAAACCCTGGACAGATTAATGAAAAACTGTTTTTT.

The J gene is TRBJ1-6, the V gene TRBV7-3, with TRBD1 as a possible D gene (6 bases). Trimming left V 5 bases short and J 10 bases short, with 18 bases between. Germline V CDR1 and CDR2: SGHTA, FQGTGA. CDR3 length equals 15 residues. CDR3 DNA sequence: TGTGCCAGCAGCCTCCGGGGGCAGGGTCAGTCACCCCTCCACTTT. This gives the protein CASSLRGQGQSPLHF.

The CDR3 DNA sequence: TGTGCCAGCAGCCGGGGGACAGAAGTTTTCTCCTACGAGCAGTACTTC. It codes for CASSRGTEVFSYEQYF. The chain links TRBV28 to TRBJ2-7; a possible D gene is TRBD1 (7 bases). CDR1 is MDHEN, CDR2 SYDVKM, per germline. Trimming pared 6 bases from V and 0 bases from J, leaving 18 bases between. The CDR3 has 16 residues.

V usage is TRBV27 and J usage is TRBJ2-1; 12 nucleotides agree with TRBD2. The CDR3 is 17 residues long. Losses at the gene ends were 3 bases for V and 7 bases for J; bases not matched to a gene: 10. Germline loops: CDR1 MNHEY, CDR2 SMNVEV (reference sequence). The CDR3 reads CASSFRPGLAGGNEQFF. The CDR3 region has the DNA TGTGCCAGCAGTTTTCGGCCGGGACTAGCGGGCGGAAATGAGCAGTTCTTC.

The chain couples TRBV2 to TRBJ2-7; D possibly corresponds to TRBD1 (5 bases). Germline V CDR1 and CDR2: SNHLY, FYNNEI. Trimming took off 6 bases at V and 9 bases at J, with 21 bases between the two ends. The CDR3 loop spans 14 amino acids. The CDR3 loop is CASSETGARYGQYF. CDR3 nucleotide sequence: TGTGCCAGCAGCGAAACAGGAGCCCGTTATGGGCAGTACTTC.

This clone was counted once. V and J are TRBV6-5 and TRBJ1-4, with D perhaps matching TRBD1 (5 bases). CDR3 length equals 14 residues. V was clipped by 6 bases and J by 8 bases, with 16 bases between them. Per the germline V gene, CDR1 is MNHEY and CDR2 is SVGAGI. The CDR3 spells CASRTDRGREKLFF. The CDR3 bases are TGTGCCAGCAGGACTGACAGAGGTAGAGAAAAACTGTTTTTT.

V and J are TRBV7-9 and TRBJ2-7; no definite D call. Trimming took 4 bases from V and 6 from J, leaving 13 bases between them. The germline V gene encodes CDR1 SEHNR and CDR2 FQNEAQ (reference sequence). This CDR3 spans 13 amino acids. Here the CDR3 DNA reads TGTGCCAGCAGCTCAAAATATCATTCCGAGCAGTACTTC. Translated: CASSSKYHSEQYF.

This sequence joins TRBV28 and TRBJ2-7, with D uncertain. The germline CDR1 and CDR2 sequences are MDHEN and SYDVKM. The germline V and J ends were trimmed by 5 bases and 5 bases, with 16 bases remaining between them. The CDR3 consists of 14 residues. As DNA, the CDR3 is TGTGCCAGCAGTGGACCAGGCGATAGGGACGAGCAGTACTTC. Translated: CASSGPGDRDEQYF.

The chain joins TRBV4-1 to TRBJ1-5; D possibly corresponds to TRBD1 (6 bases). CDR1 MGHRA and CDR2 YSYEKL come from the germline V gene. The CDR3 has 15 amino acids. The ends were cut back, 2 bases at V and 6 bases at J, with 14 bases in the middle. The CDR3 spells CASSQWAGESQPQHF. The CDR3 bases are TGCGCCAGCAGCCAATGGGCAGGGGAGAGTCAGCCCCAGCATTTT.

The CDR3: CASSQKRVPTSGQGLNEQFF. In nucleotides, the CDR3 is TGTGCCAGCAGTCAAAAGAGGGTTCCCACCTCCGGACAGGGGCTTAATGAGCAGTTCTTC. The chain uses TRBV2 and TRBJ2-1; TRBD1 matches 9 bases. The CDR3 contains 20 residues. The V and J ends lost 5 bases and 7 bases, in that order; junction bases with no gene match: 24. Germline CDR1 SNHLY, CDR2 FYNNEI. Variable domain in full (rest from reference TRBV2 and TRBJ2-1): EPEVTQTPSHQVTQMGQEVILRCVPISNHLYFYWYRQILGQKVEFLVSFYNNEISEKSEIFDDQFSVERPDGSNFTLKIRSTKLEDSAMYFCASSQKRVPTSGQGLNEQFFGPGTRLTVL.

V and J are TRBV5-1 and TRBJ2-7; D uncertain. The CDR3 runs 14 residues. Germline CDR1 SGHRS, CDR2 YFSETQ. The V end was cut by 6 bases, the J end by 0 bases, with 13 bases between. The CDR3 sequence: CASTLDGNSYEQYF. CDR3 in DNA: TGCGCCAGCACCCTGGACGGCAACTCCTACGAGCAGTACTTC. The full variable domain, its missing parts supplied by reference TRBV5-1 and TRBJ2-7, is KAGVTQTPRYLIKTRGQQVTLSCSPISGHRSVSWYQQTPGQGLQFLFEYFSETQRNKGNFPGRFSGRQFSNSRSEMNVSTLELGDSALYLCASTLDGNSYEQYFGPGTRLTVT.